The source of this TCR beta chain is a study of T cells in localized non-small cell lung cancer. The CDR3 sequence is 15 residues long. The junction had 9 bases not matched to a gene; V was cut back by 6 bases and J by 4 bases. Germline lookup yields CDR1 MDHEN and CDR2 SYDVKM. Using immunoSEQ multiplex PCR, the repertoire was profiled, and TCRdb retains in-frame clones only, with some absent. This table holds 90,000 or so clones, roughly 87% found once. This chain joins TRBV28 and TRBJ1-5; 7 nucleotides match TRBD1. Sequenced here: peripheral blood, sampled before any cancer treatment. This TCR derives from a man aged 40 to 69 with stage I squamous cell lung carcinoma. The CDR3 here is CASSNTGDGNQPQHF. CDR3 sequence (DNA): TGTGCCAGCAGCAATACAGGGGATGGTAATCAGCCCCAGCATTTT.